Shown below are 22 T cell receptor beta chains from a single sample sequenced in a study of blood T cell repertoires in COVID-19. Assay used: immunoSEQ multiplex PCR; TCRdb lists only in-frame clones, some missing. This sample has about 45,000 clones, with 69% found just once. Specimen: peripheral blood. These receptors all stem from an older man with acute or convalescent COVID-19.

Comment on this clone: In this CDR3 the conserved last residue, phenylalanine or tryptophan, is missing, so a read error is likely. No DNA is shown, since the ends of the CDR3 on it are uncertain; the CDR3 is the one TCRdb lists. CDR3 residues: CASSETPEGPLDLI. The J gene is TRBJ2-7, the V gene TRBV6-1; the table gives TRBD2 as D, unverified against the DNA. Germline values: CDR1 MNHNS, CDR2 SASEGT. The length of the CDR3 is 14 amino acids, counting both ends.

The rearrangement uses TRBV7-6 and TRBJ1-5; possibly TRBD1 for D (5 bases). V was cut by 5 bases and J by 1 base, with 12 bases left in between. This CDR3 has 15 residues. Germline V gives CDR1 SGHVS, CDR2 FNYEAQ. Written as DNA, the CDR3 is TGTGCCAGCAGCGCAGGGTTGGGGAGCAATCAGCCCCAGCATTTT. It translates to CASSAGLGSNQPQHF.

The genes are TRBV3-1 (or the pseudogene TRBV3-2) and TRBJ1-5; no reliable D call. CDR3 size: 10 residues. V gave up 4 bases and J gave up 10 bases, with 5 bases separating them. CDR1 and CDR2 (germline): LGHDT, YNNKEL (reference sequence). DNA for the CDR3: TGTGCCAGCAGCCCCCCACCCCAGCATTTT. Its translation: CASSPPPQHF.

J is TRBJ2-5 and V is TRBV12-3 or TRBV12-4, with a tentative D call TRBD2 (5 bases). The CDR3 sequence is 13 residues long. V was clipped by 4 bases and J by 5 bases, with 11 bases between them. Here the CDR3 reads CASSSPGTETQYF. CDR3 in DNA: TGTGCCAGCAGTTCCCCGGGAACTGAGACCCAGTACTTC.

Only a few counts were recorded for this clone. The chain joins TRBV6-5 to TRBJ1-1; D is uncertain. The germline V gene has CDR1 MNHEY and CDR2 SVGAGI. Trimming removed 5 bases at V and 1 base at J, with 14 bases between. The CDR3 covers 15 residues. The CDR3 DNA reads as TGTGCCAGCAGTCCTTTCGACACCCCGAACACTGAAGCTTTCTTT. Translating it yields CASSPFDTPNTEAFF.

V gene TRBV6-6 combines with J gene TRBJ1-1; TRBD1 agrees at 11 bases. CDR1 and CDR2 (germline): MNHNY, SVGAGI (reference sequence). V shed 7 bases, J shed 7 bases, and the junction held 5 bases outside the gene matches. CDR3 length equals 13 residues. DNA for the CDR3: TGTGCCAGCACCACCGGGACAGGGGGTGAAGCTTTCTTT. Amino acid sequence: CASTTGTGGEAFF.

The chain uses TRBV5-6 and TRBJ2-3; D not resolved. The V end lost 0 bases, the J end lost 4 bases, and 6 bases lay between the germline ends. CDR3 length: 13 residues. Looked up from germline, CDR1 is SGHDT and CDR2 is YYEEEE. This chain's CDR3 is CASSLDSSDTQYF. CDR3 bases: TGTGCCAGCAGCTTGGATTCATCAGATACGCAGTATTTT.

The rearrangement uses TRBV29-1 and TRBJ1-2; 7 nucleotides line up with TRBD1. Germline V gene lookup returns CDR1 SQVTM and CDR2 ANQGSEA. The junction had 7 bases not matched to a gene; V was cut back by 7 bases and J by 8 bases. The length of the CDR3 is 11 residues. This CDR3 reads CSAQGELGYTF. The DNA for the CDR3 is TGCAGCGCCCAGGGGGAATTGGGCTACACCTTC.

The V and J genes are TRBV15 and TRBJ2-7; 8 nucleotides align to TRBD1. CDR1 and CDR2 from the germline V gene are LNHNV and YYDKDF (reference sequence). The length of the CDR3 is 17 residues. V lost 0 bases to trimming and J lost 4 bases; unmatched junction nucleotides: 11. The CDR3 coding sequence is TGTGCCACCAGCAGAGACCCGCCACAGGGGGTTGGGTACGAGCAGTACTTC. This codes for CATSRDPPQGVGYEQYF. The variable domain in full, with the rest retrieved from reference TRBV15 and TRBJ2-7, is DAMVIQNPRYQVTQFGKPVTLSCSQTLNHNVMYWYQQKSSQAPKLLFHYYDKDFNNEADTPDNFQSRRPNTSFCFLDIRSPGLGDTAMYLCATSRDPPQGVGYEQYFGPGTRLTVT.

The chain combines TRBV3-1 (or the pseudogene TRBV3-2) with TRBJ1-2; 8 bases line up with TRBD1. J was trimmed by 8 bases and V by 4 bases; bases with no gene match: 9. In germline, CDR1 is LGHDT, CDR2 YNNKEL (reference sequence). The CDR3 is 14 residues long. This CDR3 is CASSPQGAGWGYTF. The CDR3 nucleotides are TGTGCCAGCAGCCCGCAGGGGGCAGGATGGGGCTACACCTTC.

The chain recombines TRBV5-5 with TRBJ1-2; 7 nucleotides line up with TRBD1. V lost 1 base to trimming and J lost 5 bases; unmatched junction nucleotides: 8. This CDR3 comprises 15 residues. The germline gives CDR1 SGHKS, CDR2 YYEKEE (reference sequence). CDR3 nucleotides: TGTGCCAGCAGCTTGAACCGACAGGGATTGTATGGCTACACCTTC. It translates to CASSLNRQGLYGYTF.

The V gene is TRBV3-1 (or the pseudogene TRBV3-2), the J gene TRBJ2-7, with D possibly being TRBD1 (6 bases). Trimming pared 0 bases from V and 0 bases from J, leaving 15 bases between. Per germline, CDR1 LGHDT and CDR2 YNNKEL (reference sequence). CDR3 length: 17 amino acids. For the CDR3, the DNA is TGTGCCAGCAGCCAAGATTGGGGCAGGGGTCACTCCTACGAGCAGTACTTC. This sequence encodes CASSQDWGRGHSYEQYF.

The gene calls are TRBV6-5 and TRBJ2-5; 10 bases line up with TRBD2. The V and J ends lost 2 bases and 4 bases, in that order; junction bases with no gene match: 7. In germline, CDR1 is MNHEY, CDR2 SVGAGI. There are 16 residues in the CDR3. The CDR3 bases are TGTGCCAGCAGTTACAGAAGCGGGGGGGCCGGAGAGACCCAGTACTTC. Translated, it gives CASSYRSGGAGETQYF.

The chain links TRBV11-3 to TRBJ2-5; 10 positions agree with TRBD2. The trim removed 2 bases at V and 1 base at J, leaving 4 bases unmatched. From germline, CDR1 is SGHNT and CDR2 YENEEA. The CDR3 totals 16 residues. The CDR3 DNA sequence: TGTGCCAGCAGCTTATCATCTAGCGGGGGCCAAGAGACCCAGTACTTC. Translated, it gives CASSLSSSGGQETQYF.

V gene TRBV11-2 combines with J gene TRBJ1-3; D possibly corresponds to TRBD1 (5 bases). This CDR3 contains 13 residues. Germline loops: CDR1 SGHAT, CDR2 FQNNGV. The V end lost 7 bases, the J end lost 3 bases, and 10 bases lay between the germline ends. This CDR3 is CASIGTFGNTIYF. In DNA, the CDR3 is TGTGCCAGCATCGGGACTTTTGGAAACACCATATATTTT.

The chain joins TRBV7-6 to TRBJ2-5; 10 bases map to TRBD1. J was trimmed by 4 bases and V by 5 bases; bases with no gene match: 7. The germline CDR1 and CDR2 sequences are SGHVS and FNYEAQ. CDR3 length: 15 amino acids. CDR3 residues: CASSLGQGIRETQYF. DNA of the CDR3: TGTGCCAGCAGCCTGGGACAGGGGATTCGAGAGACCCAGTACTTC.

The chain is built from TRBV5-1 and TRBJ2-1; 11 bases align to TRBD2. The junction had 1 base not matched to a gene; V was cut back by 0 bases and J by 2 bases. CDR3 length: 16 residues. Germline V gene sequence: CDR1 SGHRS, CDR2 YFSETQ. The CDR3 is CASSLEGLAAYNEQFF. The CDR3 DNA reads as TGCGCCAGCAGCTTGGAGGGACTAGCGGCCTACAATGAGCAGTTCTTC.

By share, this clone counts as medium-sized (0.01 to 0.1%). V and J are TRBV19 and TRBJ1-5; the D gene is possibly TRBD1 (5 bases). The ends were cut back, 7 bases at V and 1 base at J, with 14 bases in the middle. Germline V gene data show CDR1 as LNHDA and CDR2 as SQIVND (reference sequence). The CDR3 loop spans 15 amino acids. The CDR3 here is CASNPGGRSNQPQHF. CDR3 coding DNA: TGTGCCAGTAACCCCGGGGGTAGGAGCAATCAGCCCCAGCATTTT.

This chain connects TRBV5-4 to TRBJ2-5, with 13 bases fitting TRBD2. The V segment lost 3 bases and the J segment 5 bases; nucleotides outside the gene matches: 7. This CDR3 is 16 amino acids long. Germline V gene lookup returns CDR1 SGHNT and CDR2 YYREEE (reference sequence). In DNA, the CDR3 is TGTGCCAGCAGCTCGCCGGGACTAGCGGGAAGGGAGACCCAGTACTTC. Protein: CASSSPGLAGRETQYF.

The rearrangement joins TRBV25-1 to TRBJ1-2; unclear D gene. CDR1 is MGHDK, CDR2 SYGVNS, per germline. CDR3 size: 11 residues. The V and J ends lost 4 bases and 5 bases respectively, with 5 bases between them. For the CDR3, the DNA is TGTGCCAGCAGTGCTCTGTATGGCTACACCTTC. This sequence encodes CASSALYGYTF.

This clone was detected a few times. This chain joins TRBV27 and TRBJ2-4; 7 positions match TRBD1. The CDR3 totals 16 residues. V lost 5 bases, J lost 6 bases, and 13 bases stayed unmatched. CDR1 MNHEY and CDR2 SMNVEV come from the germline V gene (reference sequence). CDR3 nucleotides: TGTGCCAGCAGTACAATCCGGGACAGAGCTTCAAACATTCAGTACTTC. This codes for CASSTIRDRASNIQYF.

The chain uses TRBV3-1 (or the pseudogene TRBV3-2) and TRBJ2-2; 8 bases are shared with TRBD1. The CDR3 is made up of 15 amino acids. Germline CDR1 LGHDT, CDR2 YNNKEL (reference sequence). V gave up 7 bases and J gave up 6 bases; unmatched junction bases: 10. CDR3 DNA sequence: TGTGCCAGCACCCAGGACAGGGTCCTTCCCGGGGAGCTGTTTTTT. This sequence encodes CASTQDRVLPGELFF.